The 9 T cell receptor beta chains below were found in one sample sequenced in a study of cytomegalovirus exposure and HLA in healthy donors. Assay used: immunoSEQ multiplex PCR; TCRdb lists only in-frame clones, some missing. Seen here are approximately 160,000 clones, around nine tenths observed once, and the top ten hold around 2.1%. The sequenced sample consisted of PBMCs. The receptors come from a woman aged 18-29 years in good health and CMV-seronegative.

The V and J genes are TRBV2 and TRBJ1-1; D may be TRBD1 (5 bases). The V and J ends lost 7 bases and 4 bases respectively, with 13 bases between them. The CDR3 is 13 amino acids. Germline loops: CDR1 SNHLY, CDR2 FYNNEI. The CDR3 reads CASTARGGTEAFF. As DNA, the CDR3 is TGTGCCAGCACTGCCCGGGGGGGCACTGAAGCTTTCTTT.

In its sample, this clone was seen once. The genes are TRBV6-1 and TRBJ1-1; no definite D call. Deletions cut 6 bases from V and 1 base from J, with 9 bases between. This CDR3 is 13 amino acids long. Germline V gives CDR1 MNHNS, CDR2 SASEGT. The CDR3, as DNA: TGTGCCAGCAGCCGGGTTCCGAACACTGAAGCTTTCTTT. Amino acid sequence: CASSRVPNTEAFF.

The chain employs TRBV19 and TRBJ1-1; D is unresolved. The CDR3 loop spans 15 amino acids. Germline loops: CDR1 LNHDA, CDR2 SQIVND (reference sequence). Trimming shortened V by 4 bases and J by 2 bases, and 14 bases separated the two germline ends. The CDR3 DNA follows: TGTGCCAGTAGTACTATCATGGAGACTAACACTGAAGCTTTCTTT. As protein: CASSTIMETNTEAFF.

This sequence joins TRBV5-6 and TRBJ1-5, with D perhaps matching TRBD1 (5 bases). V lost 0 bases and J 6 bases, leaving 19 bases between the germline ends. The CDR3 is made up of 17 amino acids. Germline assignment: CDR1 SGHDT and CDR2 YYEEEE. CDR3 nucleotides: TGTGCCAGCAGCTTGGGGGCAGGGAGGATGGTTGGTCAGCCCCAGCATTTT. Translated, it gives CASSLGAGRMVGQPQHF.

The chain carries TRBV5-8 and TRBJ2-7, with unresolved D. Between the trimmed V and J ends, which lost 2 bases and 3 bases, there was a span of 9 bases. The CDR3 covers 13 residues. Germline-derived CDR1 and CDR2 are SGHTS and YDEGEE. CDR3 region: CASSFLPSYEQYF. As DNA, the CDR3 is TGTGCCAGCAGCTTCCTCCCGAGCTACGAGCAGTACTTC.

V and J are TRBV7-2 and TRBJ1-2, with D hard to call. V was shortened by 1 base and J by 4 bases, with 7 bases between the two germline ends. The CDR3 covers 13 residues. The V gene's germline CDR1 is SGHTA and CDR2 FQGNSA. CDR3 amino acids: CASSLEQSYGYTF. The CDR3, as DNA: TGTGCCAGCAGCTTAGAACAGTCCTATGGCTACACCTTC.

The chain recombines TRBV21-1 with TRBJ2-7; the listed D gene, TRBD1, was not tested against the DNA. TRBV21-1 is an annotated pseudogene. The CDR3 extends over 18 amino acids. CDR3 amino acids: CASSKEARRQGRVNEQYF. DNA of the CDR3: TGTGCCAGCAGCAAAGAGGCAAGAAGGCAGGGTCGGGTTAACGAGCAGTACTTC.

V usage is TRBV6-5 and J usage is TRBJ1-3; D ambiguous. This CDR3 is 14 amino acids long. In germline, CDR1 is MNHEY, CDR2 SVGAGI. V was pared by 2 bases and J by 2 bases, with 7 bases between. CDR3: CASSYGFAGNTIYF. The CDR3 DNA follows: TGTGCCAGCAGTTACGGCTTTGCTGGAAACACCATATATTTT.

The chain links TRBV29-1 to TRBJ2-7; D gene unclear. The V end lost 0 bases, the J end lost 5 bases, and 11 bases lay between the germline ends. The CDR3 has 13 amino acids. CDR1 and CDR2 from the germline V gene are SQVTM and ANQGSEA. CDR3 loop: CSVEDVQRDEQYF. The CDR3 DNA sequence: TGCAGCGTTGAAGATGTACAGAGAGACGAGCAGTACTTC.